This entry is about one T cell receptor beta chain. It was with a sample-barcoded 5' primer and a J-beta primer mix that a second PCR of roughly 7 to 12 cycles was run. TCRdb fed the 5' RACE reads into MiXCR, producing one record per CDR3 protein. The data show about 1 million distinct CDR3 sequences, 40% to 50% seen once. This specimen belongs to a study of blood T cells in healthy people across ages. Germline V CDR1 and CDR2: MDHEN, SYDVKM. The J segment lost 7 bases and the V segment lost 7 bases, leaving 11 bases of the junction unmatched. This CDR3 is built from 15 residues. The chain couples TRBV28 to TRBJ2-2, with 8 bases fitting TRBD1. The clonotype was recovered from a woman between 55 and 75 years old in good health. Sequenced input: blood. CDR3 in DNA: TGTGCCAGCACCCCGGGTACCAGGGGGCGCGGGGAGCTGTTTTTT. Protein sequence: CASTPGTRGRGELFF.